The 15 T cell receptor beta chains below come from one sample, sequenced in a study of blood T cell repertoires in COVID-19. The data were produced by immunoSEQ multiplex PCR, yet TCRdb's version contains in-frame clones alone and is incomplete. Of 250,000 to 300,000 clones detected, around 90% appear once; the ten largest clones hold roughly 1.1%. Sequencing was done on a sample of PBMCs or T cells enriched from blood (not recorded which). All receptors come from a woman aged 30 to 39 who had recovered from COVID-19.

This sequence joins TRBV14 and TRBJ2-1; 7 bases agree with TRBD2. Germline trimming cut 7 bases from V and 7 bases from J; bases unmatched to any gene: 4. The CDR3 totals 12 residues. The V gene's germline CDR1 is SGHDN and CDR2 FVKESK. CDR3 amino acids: CASKYGGNEQFF. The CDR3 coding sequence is TGTGCCAGCAAATACGGGGGGAATGAGCAGTTCTTC.

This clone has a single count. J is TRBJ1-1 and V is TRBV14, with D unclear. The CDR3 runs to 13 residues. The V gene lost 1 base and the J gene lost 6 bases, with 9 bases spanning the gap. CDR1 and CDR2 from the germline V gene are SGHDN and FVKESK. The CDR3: CASSQGARPEAFF. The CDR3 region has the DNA TGTGCCAGCAGCCAAGGGGCCAGACCTGAAGCTTTCTTT. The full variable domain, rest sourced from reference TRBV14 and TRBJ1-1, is EAGVTQFPSHSVIEKGQTVTLRCDPISGHDNLYWYRRVMGKEIKFLLHFVKESKQDESGMPNNRFLAERTGGTYSTLKVQPAELEDSGVYFCASSQGARPEAFFGQGTRLTVV.

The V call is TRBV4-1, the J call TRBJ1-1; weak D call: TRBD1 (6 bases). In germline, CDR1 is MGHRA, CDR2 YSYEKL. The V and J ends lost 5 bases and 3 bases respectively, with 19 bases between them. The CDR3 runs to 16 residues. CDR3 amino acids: CASSEQGLKKYTEAFF. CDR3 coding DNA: TGCGCCAGCAGCGAACAGGGCCTCAAAAAGTACACTGAAGCTTTCTTT.

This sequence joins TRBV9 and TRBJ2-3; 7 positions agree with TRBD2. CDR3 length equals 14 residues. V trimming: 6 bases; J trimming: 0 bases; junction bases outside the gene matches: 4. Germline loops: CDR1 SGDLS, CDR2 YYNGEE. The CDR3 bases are TGTGCCAGCACGGCTAGCGGAAGCACAGATACGCAGTATTTT. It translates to CASTASGSTDTQYF.

The CDR3 DNA reads TGTGCCACCTGGGACAGGGGATGGGGCTACACCTTC. Residues: CATWDRGWGYTF. V and J are TRBV19 and TRBJ1-2; TRBD1 matches 10 bases. CDR3 size: 12 residues. Germline CDR1 reads LNHDA; CDR2 reads SQIVND (reference sequence). J lost 8 bases, V lost 10 bases, and 7 bases had no gene match. Looking up the rest from reference TRBV19 and TRBJ1-2 gives the full variable domain: DGGITQSPKYLFRKEGQNVTLSCEQNLNHDAMYWYRQDPGQGLRLIYYSQIVNDFQKGDIAEGYSVSREKKESFPLTVTSAQKNPTAFYLCATWDRGWGYTFGSGTRLTVV.

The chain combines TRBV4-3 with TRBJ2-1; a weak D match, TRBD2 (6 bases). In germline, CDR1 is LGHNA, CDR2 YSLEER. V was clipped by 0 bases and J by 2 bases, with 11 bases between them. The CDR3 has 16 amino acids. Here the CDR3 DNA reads TGCGCCAGCAGCCAAGAAGGTGGGAGGCCCTACAATGAGCAGTTCTTC. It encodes CASSQEGGRPYNEQFF.

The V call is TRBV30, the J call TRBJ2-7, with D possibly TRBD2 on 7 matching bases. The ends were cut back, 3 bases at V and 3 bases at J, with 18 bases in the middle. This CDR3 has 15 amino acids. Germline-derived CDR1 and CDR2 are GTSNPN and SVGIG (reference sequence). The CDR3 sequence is CAWRTFQGGGYEQYF. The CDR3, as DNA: TGTGCCTGGAGGACATTCCAAGGGGGGGGCTACGAGCAGTACTTC.

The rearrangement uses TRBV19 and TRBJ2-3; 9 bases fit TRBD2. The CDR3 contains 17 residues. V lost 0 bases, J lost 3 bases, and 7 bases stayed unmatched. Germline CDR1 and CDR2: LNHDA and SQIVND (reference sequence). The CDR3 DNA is TGTGCCAGTAGTATAGATCTATGGGGACTAGCTACAGATACGCAGTATTTT. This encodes CASSIDLWGLATDTQYF.

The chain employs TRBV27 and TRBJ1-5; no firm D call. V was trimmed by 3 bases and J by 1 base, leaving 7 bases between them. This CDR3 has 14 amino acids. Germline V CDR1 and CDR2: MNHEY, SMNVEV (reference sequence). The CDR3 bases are TGTGCCAGCAGTTTGTCAGGAAGCAATCAGCCCCAGCATTTT. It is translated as CASSLSGSNQPQHF.

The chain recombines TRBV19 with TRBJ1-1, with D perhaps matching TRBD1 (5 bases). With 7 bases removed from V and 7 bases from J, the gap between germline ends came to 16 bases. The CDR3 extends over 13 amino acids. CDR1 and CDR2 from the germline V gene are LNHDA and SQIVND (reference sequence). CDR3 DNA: TGTGCCAGTAAGCAGGCGGCCGGGGGTGAAGCTTTCTTT. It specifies CASKQAAGGEAFF.

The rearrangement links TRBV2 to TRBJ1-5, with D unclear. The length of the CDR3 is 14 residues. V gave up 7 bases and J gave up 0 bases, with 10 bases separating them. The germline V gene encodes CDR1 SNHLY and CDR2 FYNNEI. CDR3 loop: CASMRVYSNQPQHF. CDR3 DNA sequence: TGTGCCAGCATGAGGGTGTATAGCAATCAGCCCCAGCATTTT.

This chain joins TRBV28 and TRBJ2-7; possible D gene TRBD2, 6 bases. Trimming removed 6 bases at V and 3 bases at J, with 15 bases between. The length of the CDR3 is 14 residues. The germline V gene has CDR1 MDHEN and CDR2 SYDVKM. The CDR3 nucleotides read TGTGCCAGCAGGGACCCTCCCGGGGGCTACGAGCAGTACTTC. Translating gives CASRDPPGGYEQYF. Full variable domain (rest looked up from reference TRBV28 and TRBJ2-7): DVKVTQSSRYLVKRTGEKVFLECVQDMDHENMFWYRQDPGLGLRLIYFSYDVKMKEKGDIPEGYSVSREKKERFSLILESASTNQTSMYLCASRDPPGGYEQYFGPGTRLTVT.

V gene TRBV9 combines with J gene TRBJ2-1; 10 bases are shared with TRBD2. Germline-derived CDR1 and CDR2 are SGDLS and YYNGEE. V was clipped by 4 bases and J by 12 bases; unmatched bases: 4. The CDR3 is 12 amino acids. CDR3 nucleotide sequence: TGTGCCAGCAGCACCGCTAGCGGGGGGCAGTTCTTC. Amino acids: CASSTASGGQFF.

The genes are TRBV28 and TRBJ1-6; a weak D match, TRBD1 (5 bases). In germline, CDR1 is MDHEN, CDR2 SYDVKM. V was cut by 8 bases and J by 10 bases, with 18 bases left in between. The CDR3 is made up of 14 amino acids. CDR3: CASSSGEGRSPLHF. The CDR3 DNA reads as TGTGCCAGCTCCTCGGGGGAGGGGAGGTCACCCCTCCACTTT.

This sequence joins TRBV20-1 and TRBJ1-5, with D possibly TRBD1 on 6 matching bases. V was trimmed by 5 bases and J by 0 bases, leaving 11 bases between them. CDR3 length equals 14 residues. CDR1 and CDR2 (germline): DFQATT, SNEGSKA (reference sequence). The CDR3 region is CSAGGQISNQPQHF. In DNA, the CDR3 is TGCAGTGCTGGTGGACAGATTAGCAATCAGCCCCAGCATTTT.